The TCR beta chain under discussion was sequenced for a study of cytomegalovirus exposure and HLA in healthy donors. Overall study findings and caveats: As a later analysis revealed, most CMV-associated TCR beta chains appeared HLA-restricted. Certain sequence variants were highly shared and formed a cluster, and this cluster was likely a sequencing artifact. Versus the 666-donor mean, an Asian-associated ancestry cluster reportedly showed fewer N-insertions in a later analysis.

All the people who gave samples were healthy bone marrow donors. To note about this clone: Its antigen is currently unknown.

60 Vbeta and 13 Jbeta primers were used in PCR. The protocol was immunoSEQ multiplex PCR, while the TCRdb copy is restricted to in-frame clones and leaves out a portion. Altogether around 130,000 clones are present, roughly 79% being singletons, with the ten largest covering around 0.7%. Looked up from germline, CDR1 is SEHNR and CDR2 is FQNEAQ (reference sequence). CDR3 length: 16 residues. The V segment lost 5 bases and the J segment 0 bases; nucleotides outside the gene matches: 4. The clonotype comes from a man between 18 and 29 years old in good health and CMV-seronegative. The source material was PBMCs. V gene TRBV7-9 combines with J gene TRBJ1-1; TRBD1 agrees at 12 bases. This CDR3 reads CASSLRDRGLNTEAFF. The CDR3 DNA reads TGTGCCAGCAGCCTCCGGGACAGGGGGCTGAACACTGAAGCTTTCTTT.